These 14 T cell receptor beta chains were all obtained from the same sample, sequenced in a study of T cell responses to AZD1222 COVID-19 vaccine. Sequencing used immunoSEQ multiplex PCR; TCRdb keeps in-frame clones, though not all of them. The sample lists 150,000 or so clones; roughly nine tenths were seen once. Here the sequenced sample was peripheral blood, taken on day 0 of AZD1222 vaccination. The receptors here all came from an adult in good health.

V gene TRBV5-6 combines with J gene TRBJ2-7; D is unclear. Per germline, CDR1 SGHDT and CDR2 YYEEEE. The CDR3 length is 11 residues. Deletions cut 1 base from V and 5 bases from J, with 4 bases between. The chain's CDR3 is CASSLNDEQYF. For the CDR3, the DNA is TGTGCCAGCAGCTTGAATGACGAGCAGTACTTC.

V and J are TRBV11-2 and TRBJ1-1; unclear D gene. Trimming cost V 3 bases and J 3 bases, with 11 bases left between them. Germline CDR1 and CDR2: SGHAT and FQNNGV. There are 14 residues in the CDR3. The CDR3 sequence: CASSLGWADTEAFF. The CDR3, as DNA: TGTGCCAGCAGCTTGGGATGGGCCGACACTGAAGCTTTCTTT.

The V and J genes are TRBV7-2 and TRBJ1-2; TRBD1 might be the D (5 bases). CDR1 and CDR2 from the germline V gene are SGHTA and FQGNSA. With 10 bases removed from V and 0 bases from J, the gap between germline ends came to 9 bases. The CDR3 runs 12 residues. CDR3 region: CAIGGTNYGYTF. CDR3 bases: TGTGCCATTGGGGGGACTAACTATGGCTACACCTTC.

Turning to this clone: At one of its ends the junction is not consistent with the germline gene, which may arise from a read error. The genes are TRBV4-3 and TRBJ1-5; D gene ambiguous. There are 15 residues in the CDR3. Germline-derived CDR1 and CDR2 are LGHNA and YSLEER. CDR3 DNA sequence: TGCGCCAGCAGCCAAGATTACGGTAGCGATCAGCCCCAGCATTTT. Translated, it gives CASSQDYGSDQPQHF.

The CDR3 sequence: CASSLVGSETQYF. CDR3 bases: TGTGCCAGCAGTTTAGTTGGGAGCGAGACCCAGTACTTC. The V gene is TRBV12-3 or TRBV12-4, the J gene TRBJ2-5, with D maybe TRBD2 (5 bases). V was trimmed by 1 base and J by 5 bases, leaving 8 bases between them. The CDR3 is made up of 13 amino acids.

Here the CDR3 reads CASSSWGGDGTDTQYF. CDR3 in DNA: TGCGCCAGCAGCTCGTGGGGTGGGGACGGCACAGATACGCAGTATTTT. The V call is TRBV5-1, the J call TRBJ2-3; D tentatively fits TRBD1 or TRBD2 (5 bases each). This CDR3 spans 16 amino acids. Germline V gene data show CDR1 as SGHRS and CDR2 as YFSETQ. V lost 3 bases and J lost 1, with 15 bases in between.

The V and J genes are TRBV7-2 and TRBJ1-1; TRBD1 agrees at 7 bases. The CDR3 spans 15 residues. With 1 base clipped from V and 6 bases from J, the junction kept 8 bases outside the gene matches. Germline V lookup: CDR1 SGHTA, CDR2 FQGNSA. CDR3 residues: CASSLVQGPGAEAFF. The CDR3 coding sequence is TGTGCCAGCAGCTTAGTACAGGGGCCCGGGGCTGAAGCTTTCTTT. The full variable domain, its missing parts supplied by reference TRBV7-2 and TRBJ1-1, is GAGVSQSPSNKVTEKGKDVELRCDPISGHTALYWYRQSLGQGLEFLIYFQGNSAPDKSGLPSDRFSAERTGGSVSTLTIQRTQQEDSAVYLCASSLVQGPGAEAFFGQGTRLTVV.

In its sample, this clone was seen once. The V call is TRBV11-3, the J call TRBJ2-1; 10 bases are shared with TRBD1. Germline V lookup: CDR1 SGHNT, CDR2 YENEEA. Losses at the gene ends were 5 bases for V and 7 bases for J; bases not matched to a gene: 11. This CDR3 contains 16 residues. CDR3 in amino acids: CASSTSTGGVGNEQFF. The CDR3 DNA is TGTGCCAGCAGCACCTCGACAGGGGGCGTGGGGAATGAGCAGTTCTTC.

The chain couples TRBV6-4 to TRBJ2-3; TRBD1 or TRBD2 may be the D gene (5 bases each). This CDR3 has 16 residues. V dropped 0 bases and J dropped 4 bases, with 14 bases sitting between them. CDR1 is MRHNA and CDR2 is SNTAGT in the germline V gene. CDR3 nucleotide sequence: TGTGCCAGCAGTGACTCGAGGGGCTCCGGGGCAGATACGCAGTATTTT. Amino acids: CASSDSRGSGADTQYF.

The chain is built from TRBV7-9 and TRBJ2-7; 10 bases line up with TRBD2. The CDR3 covers 16 residues. Germline V CDR1 and CDR2: SEHNR, FQNEAQ (reference sequence). Trimming took 2 bases from V and 1 from J; bases not matched to a gene: 5. In nucleotides, the CDR3 is TGTGCCAGCAGCTTACGCAAACTAGCGGGGTCCTACGAGCAGTACTTC. Translated: CASSLRKLAGSYEQYF.

The rearrangement links TRBV4-3 to TRBJ1-1; tentatively, D is TRBD1 (6 bases). Deletions cut 3 bases from V and 7 bases from J, with 12 bases between. CDR3 length: 13 residues. Germline-derived CDR1 and CDR2 are LGHNA and YSLEER. CDR3 sequence reads: CASSQSGAFEAFF. CDR3 bases: TGCGCCAGCAGCCAGTCAGGGGCTTTTGAAGCTTTCTTT.

J is TRBJ2-3 and V is TRBV11-2; 7 positions agree with TRBD2. With 3 bases clipped from V and 3 bases from J, the junction kept 18 bases outside the gene matches. The length of the CDR3 is 19 residues. Per germline, CDR1 SGHAT and CDR2 FQNNGV. In nucleotides, the CDR3 is TGTGCCAGCAGCTTTAATTTTGGCGGGAGTCGTCAGATTACAGATACGCAGTATTTT. It is translated as CASSFNFGGSRQITDTQYF.

V is TRBV9 and J is TRBJ1-3; 7 bases are shared with TRBD1. CDR3 length equals 13 residues. With 4 bases clipped from V and 4 bases from J, the junction kept 2 bases outside the gene matches. CDR1 is SGDLS, CDR2 YYNGEE, per germline. CDR3 nucleotide sequence: TGTGCCAGCAGCCGGGACAGAGGAAACACCATATATTTT. Residues: CASSRDRGNTIYF.

The chain employs TRBV6-5 and TRBJ2-7, with 8 bases lining up with TRBD2. CDR1 MNHEY and CDR2 SVGAGI come from the germline V gene. This CDR3 region has 11 residues. Unmatched junction bases numbered 2, after V lost 7 bases and J lost 6 bases. The DNA for the CDR3 is TGTGCCAGCACCGCGGGGGGCGAGCAGTACTTC. This sequence encodes CASTAGGEQYF.